Shown below are 27 T cell receptor beta chains from a single sample sequenced in a study of lymphopenia after photon versus proton radiotherapy. TCRdb keeps only in-frame clones here, not all; method: immunoSEQ multiplex PCR. The data contain tens of thousands of clones, roughly 80% of them singletons. The input for sequencing was peripheral blood, taken from a patient treated with proton-based radiotherapy. The receptor set was obtained from a man aged 60-69 years with pancreatic cancer.

The chain joins TRBV15 to TRBJ1-5, with 9 positions matching TRBD1. Looked up from germline, CDR1 is LNHNV and CDR2 is YYDKDF (reference sequence). V lost 0 bases, J lost 5 bases, and 5 bases stayed unmatched. The CDR3 is 16 amino acids. As DNA, the CDR3 is TGTGCCACCAGCAGAGATCCGGGACAGGGCCATCAGCCCCAGCATTTT. It is translated as CATSRDPGQGHQPQHF.

This sequence joins TRBV4-1 and TRBJ2-7; D gene ambiguous. Germline lookup yields CDR1 MGHRA and CDR2 YSYEKL. This CDR3 has 14 residues. The V gene lost 3 bases and the J gene lost 0 bases, with 9 bases spanning the gap. The CDR3: CASSQVQDSYEQYF. The CDR3 DNA reads as TGCGCCAGCAGCCAGGTCCAGGACTCCTACGAGCAGTACTTC.

The chain is built from TRBV29-1 and TRBJ2-7; a weak D match, TRBD2 (5 bases). Germline CDR1 and CDR2: SQVTM and ANQGSEA. The CDR3 covers 12 residues. The V and J ends lost 6 bases and 7 bases respectively, with 16 bases between them. DNA for the CDR3: TGCAGCGTCGCCGCTCAGTCGGGGGAGCAGTACTTC. The encoded protein is CSVAAQSGEQYF.

This clone was counted between two and nine times. This chain connects TRBV29-1 to TRBJ1-4; D is unclear. The germline V gene has CDR1 SQVTM and CDR2 ANQGSEA. The CDR3 consists of 13 residues. V was pared by 1 base and J by 4 bases, with 7 bases between. The DNA of the CDR3 is TGCAGCGTTGAAGTCTTCGGTAATGAAAAACTGTTTTTT. Translation: CSVEVFGNEKLFF.

This chain links TRBV5-1 with TRBJ2-2, with no clear D. The CDR3 has 12 residues. From germline, CDR1 is SGHRS and CDR2 YFSETQ. Trimming took 3 bases from V and 9 from J, leaving 9 bases between them. CDR3 residues: CASSYPGWELFF. The CDR3 bases are TGCGCCAGCAGCTACCCGGGCTGGGAGCTGTTTTTT.

J is TRBJ2-2 and V is TRBV19; 7 positions agree with TRBD1. V lost 10 bases, J lost 2 bases, and 4 bases stayed unmatched. Per the germline V gene, CDR1 is LNHDA and CDR2 is SQIVND (reference sequence). The CDR3 has 13 amino acids. CDR3 in amino acids: CATKGANTGELFF. CDR3 nucleotide sequence: TGTGCCACCAAGGGGGCAAACACCGGGGAGCTGTTTTTT.

The V gene is TRBV4-2, the J gene TRBJ2-2; maybe TRBD2 (6 bases). V lost 4 bases and J 2 bases, leaving 11 bases between the germline ends. This CDR3 region has 15 residues. The germline V gene has CDR1 LGHNA and CDR2 YNFKEQ. CDR3 coding DNA: TGTGCCAGCAGCCTGACGGGAGCAAACACCGGGGAGCTGTTTTTT. Its protein product is CASSLTGANTGELFF.

To note about this clone: Germline and junction disagree at one end, which may indicate a read error. This sequence joins TRBV9 and TRBJ2-5; D call uncertain. Germline CDR1 and CDR2: SGDLS and YYNGEE. The CDR3 is made up of 13 amino acids. The chain's CDR3 is CASSVGGQGTQYF. CDR3 in DNA: TGTGCCAGCAGCGTAGGAGGTCAAGGGACCCAGTACTTC.

The rearrangement uses TRBV30 and TRBJ2-1; the D is unclear. CDR1 GTSNPN and CDR2 SVGIG come from the germline V gene (reference sequence). CDR3 size: 11 residues. The CDR3 is CAWGSENEQFF. In DNA, the CDR3 is TGTGCTTGGGGTTCAGAGAATGAGCAGTTCTTC.

The V and J genes are TRBV6-1 and TRBJ1-5, with TRBD1 matching over 11 bases. Germline CDR1 MNHNS, CDR2 SASEGT. The CDR3 runs 15 residues. The V segment lost 8 bases and the J segment 4 bases; nucleotides outside the gene matches: 7. The CDR3 sequence is CASGTGTGGNQPQHF. The CDR3 coding sequence is TGTGCCAGCGGAACTGGGACAGGGGGAAATCAGCCCCAGCATTTT.

This chain connects TRBV18 to TRBJ2-2; the D is unclear. This CDR3 has 18 amino acids. CDR1 and CDR2 (germline): KGHSH, LQKENI. Deletions cut 3 bases from V and 0 bases from J, with 17 bases between. In nucleotides, the CDR3 is TGTGCCAGCTCACCCCTTTTTACAGCGCGGTCGAACACCGGGGAGCTGTTTTTT. This codes for CASSPLFTARSNTGELFF.

V usage is TRBV6-5 and J usage is TRBJ1-3; D unclear. The ends were cut back, 2 bases at V and 0 bases at J, with 11 bases in the middle. The CDR3 runs to 16 residues. Per the germline V gene, CDR1 is MNHEY and CDR2 is SVGAGI. CDR3 protein: CASSYNSQFSGNTIYF. CDR3 nucleotides: TGTGCCAGCAGTTACAATTCGCAGTTCTCTGGAAACACCATATATTTT.

This sequence joins TRBV5-1 and TRBJ1-2, with D unresolved. The CDR3 has 13 residues. Trimming cost V 0 bases and J 2 bases, with 5 bases left between them. Germline assignment: CDR1 SGHRS and CDR2 YFSETQ. CDR3 residues: CASSLDGNYGYTF. Written as DNA, the CDR3 is TGCGCCAGCAGCTTGGATGGGAACTATGGCTACACCTTC.

The chain employs TRBV7-8 and TRBJ2-7; D gene unclear. The germline gives CDR1 SGHVS, CDR2 FQNEAQ. The V gene lost 1 base and the J gene lost 1 base, with 8 bases spanning the gap. The CDR3 is made up of 14 amino acids. CDR3 loop: CASSLGSASYEQYF. DNA for the CDR3: TGTGCCAGCAGCTTAGGATCCGCGTCCTACGAGCAGTACTTC. The full variable domain, rest sourced from reference TRBV7-8 and TRBJ2-7, is GAGVSQSPRYKVAKRGQDVALRCDPISGHVSLFWYQQALGQGPEFLTYFQNEAQLDKSGLPSDRFFAERPEGSVSTLKIQRTQQEDSAVYLCASSLGSASYEQYFGPGTRLTVT.

In its sample, this clone was seen a few times. The V gene is TRBV28, the J gene TRBJ2-7; D is unclear. Germline V gene data show CDR1 as MDHEN and CDR2 as SYDVKM. The CDR3 totals 11 residues. V gave up 6 bases and J gave up 10 bases, with 13 bases separating them. The CDR3 reads CASSPINPQYF. The CDR3 nucleotides read TGTGCCAGCAGCCCTATCAACCCACAGTACTTC.

This chain joins TRBV27 and TRBJ2-5, with 7 bases that match TRBD2. CDR3 length: 16 residues. V was clipped by 3 bases and J by 5 bases; unmatched bases: 12. Germline values: CDR1 MNHEY, CDR2 SMNVEV (reference sequence). The CDR3: CASSLSGGSWGETQYF. CDR3 bases: TGTGCCAGCAGTTTGTCGGGAGGCTCCTGGGGGGAGACCCAGTACTTC.

This chain joins TRBV7-8 and TRBJ2-5, with a weak D call TRBD2 (6 bases). The CDR3 sequence is 14 residues long. The germline V gene encodes CDR1 SGHVS and CDR2 FQNEAQ. The ends were cut back, 4 bases at V and 5 bases at J, with 14 bases in the middle. CDR3: CASSYGAGHETQYF. The CDR3 DNA reads as TGTGCCAGCAGCTACGGGGCGGGGCACGAGACCCAGTACTTC. The full variable domain, rest sourced from reference TRBV7-8 and TRBJ2-5, is GAGVSQSPRYKVAKRGQDVALRCDPISGHVSLFWYQQALGQGPEFLTYFQNEAQLDKSGLPSDRFFAERPEGSVSTLKIQRTQQEDSAVYLCASSYGAGHETQYFGPGTRLLVL.

This chain links TRBV5-4 with TRBJ2-5; the D call may be TRBD1 or TRBD2 (5 bases each). This CDR3 spans 16 amino acids. Germline loops: CDR1 SGHNT, CDR2 YYREEE (reference sequence). V was clipped by 5 bases and J by 4 bases, with 21 bases between them. Here the CDR3 reads CASSSSGAIKGETQYF. DNA for the CDR3: TGTGCCAGCAGTTCTTCCGGGGCGATTAAGGGAGAGACCCAGTACTTC.

CDR3: CASSLQVAKNIQYF. The CDR3 DNA reads TGTGCCAGCAGCCTGCAGGTAGCCAAAAACATTCAGTACTTC. The V call is TRBV7-2, the J call TRBJ2-4; D is uncertain. CDR1 is SGHTA, CDR2 FQGNSA, per germline. The CDR3 spans 14 residues. Trimming took off 5 bases at V and 0 bases at J, with 8 bases between the two ends.

This chain connects TRBV5-1 to TRBJ2-2; 14 bases align to TRBD2. Trimming took 4 bases from V and 4 from J; bases not matched to a gene: 9. This CDR3 has 18 residues. Looked up from germline, CDR1 is SGHRS and CDR2 is YFSETQ. The CDR3 DNA reads TGCGCCAGCAGCCCCAGGGGACTAGCGGGAGTTGGCACCGGGGAGCTGTTTTTT. Translation gives CASSPRGLAGVGTGELFF.

V is TRBV5-1 and J is TRBJ2-2, with 14 bases lining up with TRBD2. Unmatched junction bases numbered 6, after V lost 5 bases and J lost 6 bases. The CDR3 contains 16 residues. Germline assignment: CDR1 SGHRS and CDR2 YFSETQ. CDR3 amino acids: CASRPGLAGDAGELFF. The CDR3 bases are TGCGCCAGCAGACCGGGACTAGCGGGAGACGCCGGGGAGCTGTTTTTT. The full variable domain, rest sourced from reference TRBV5-1 and TRBJ2-2, is KAGVTQTPRYLIKTRGQQVTLSCSPISGHRSVSWYQQTPGQGLQFLFEYFSETQRNKGNFPGRFSGRQFSNSRSEMNVSTLELGDSALYLCASRPGLAGDAGELFFGEGSRLTVL.

This chain links TRBV19 with TRBJ2-7; D is unresolved. V was pared by 2 bases and J by 6 bases, with 17 bases between. Germline V lookup: CDR1 LNHDA, CDR2 SQIVND (reference sequence). The CDR3 runs 15 residues. CDR3 bases: TGTGCCAGTAGTATAACAGCAGGCGGCGGTTCCGAGCAGTACTTC. It codes for CASSITAGGGSEQYF.

There are a few counts of this clone. The genes are TRBV28 and TRBJ1-1; 7 nucleotides match TRBD1. The germline gives CDR1 MDHEN, CDR2 SYDVKM. The V and J ends lost 1 base and 1 base, in that order; junction bases with no gene match: 0. The CDR3 is 14 residues long. The CDR3 nucleotides are TGTGCCAGCAGTTTATCAGGGGGGAACACTGAAGCTTTCTTT. Its protein is CASSLSGGNTEAFF.

This rearrangement joins TRBV7-3 to TRBJ2-7; 9 bases match TRBD1. This CDR3 comprises 15 residues. Germline loops: CDR1 SGHTA, CDR2 FQGTGA. The V segment lost 5 bases and the J segment 5 bases; nucleotides outside the gene matches: 10. CDR3 region: CASSDTGTGIHEQYF. CDR3 in DNA: TGTGCCAGCAGCGACACCGGGACAGGGATCCACGAGCAGTACTTC.

CDR3 coding DNA: TGTGCCAGCAGTACCTATACGGTACGGACCGGGGAGCTGTTTTTT. This gives the protein CASSTYTVRTGELFF. V is TRBV6-1 and J is TRBJ2-2, with D hard to call. Germline V gene lookup returns CDR1 MNHNS and CDR2 SASEGT. The V gene lost 5 bases and the J gene lost 5 bases, with 15 bases spanning the gap. The CDR3 consists of 15 residues.

This sequence joins TRBV30 and TRBJ1-4, with D maybe TRBD1 (5 bases). The CDR3 sequence is 13 residues long. From germline, CDR1 is GTSNPN and CDR2 SVGIG (reference sequence). CDR3 bases: TGTGCTAGTAGGGGATTTGGGAATGAAAAACTGTTTTTT. It codes for CASRGFGNEKLFF.

The J gene is TRBJ2-5, the V gene TRBV28; 9 nucleotides agree with TRBD2. The V and J ends lost 6 bases and 7 bases, in that order; junction bases with no gene match: 18. The CDR3 loop spans 17 amino acids. Per germline, CDR1 MDHEN and CDR2 SYDVKM. The CDR3 loop reads CASSPLSGAGGPGTQYF. The CDR3 DNA reads as TGTGCCAGCAGCCCCCTTTCAGGAGCGGGAGGCCCCGGGACCCAGTACTTC.